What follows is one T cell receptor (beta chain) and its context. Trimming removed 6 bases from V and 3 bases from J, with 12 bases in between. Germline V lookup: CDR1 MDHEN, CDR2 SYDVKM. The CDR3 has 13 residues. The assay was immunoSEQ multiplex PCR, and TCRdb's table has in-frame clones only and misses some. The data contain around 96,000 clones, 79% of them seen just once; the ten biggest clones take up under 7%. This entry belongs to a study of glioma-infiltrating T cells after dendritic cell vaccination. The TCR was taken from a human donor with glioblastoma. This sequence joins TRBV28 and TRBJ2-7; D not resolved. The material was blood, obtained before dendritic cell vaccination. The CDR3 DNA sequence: TGTGCCAGCAGCCTAAACAGAAACTACGAGCAGTACTTC. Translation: CASSLNRNYEQYF.